The 13 T cell receptor beta chains listed next were all sequenced from one sample in a study of blood T cell repertoires in COVID-19. Assay used: immunoSEQ multiplex PCR; TCRdb lists only in-frame clones, some missing. Among about 110,000 clones listed, roughly 80% were seen once. The sample consisted of peripheral blood. The receptors shown here come from a woman in her sixties or seventies with acute or convalescent COVID-19.

This chain joins TRBV2 and TRBJ2-1; D remains unclear. V was shortened by 4 bases and J by 4 bases, with 5 bases between the two germline ends. The germline CDR1 and CDR2 sequences are SNHLY and FYNNEI. The CDR3 is 12 amino acids. CDR3 in amino acids: CASSGPYNEQFF. In DNA, the CDR3 is TGTGCCAGCAGTGGGCCTTACAATGAGCAGTTCTTC.

The chain carries TRBV5-6 and TRBJ2-7, with D perhaps TRBD1 (5 bases). Per the germline V gene, CDR1 is SGHDT and CDR2 is YYEEEE. V was pared by 5 bases and J by 6 bases, with 18 bases between. This CDR3 region has 14 residues. The CDR3 reads CASSSISSTGEQYF. DNA for the CDR3: TGTGCCAGCAGTTCGATCAGTAGTACAGGCGAGCAGTACTTC.

This rearrangement joins TRBV6-2 or TRBV6-3 to TRBJ2-3, with 13 bases identical to TRBD2. CDR1 MNHEY and CDR2 SVGEGT come from the germline V gene. CDR3 length equals 16 residues. The V and J ends lost 6 bases and 5 bases, in that order; junction bases with no gene match: 8. The CDR3: CASSPGLAGLVDTQYF. DNA for the CDR3: TGTGCCAGCAGCCCGGGACTAGCGGGGTTGGTAGATACGCAGTATTTT.

The J gene is TRBJ1-2, the V gene TRBV30; 10 bases agree with TRBD1. Trimming cost V 3 bases and J 6 bases; bases outside gene matches: 4. This CDR3 is built from 13 residues. Per the germline V gene, CDR1 is GTSNPN and CDR2 is SVGIG (reference sequence). DNA of the CDR3: TGTGCCTGGAGAACCGGGACAGGGGATGGCTACACCTTC. Translated, it gives CAWRTGTGDGYTF.

This chain uses TRBV30 with TRBJ1-5, with 7 positions matching TRBD1. CDR1 and CDR2 (germline): GTSNPN, SVGIG (reference sequence). The V gene end was trimmed by 0 bases and the J gene end by 6 bases; junction bases not matched to a gene: 5. The CDR3 sequence is 14 residues long. CDR3 sequence (DNA): TGTGCCTGGAGTGTGCAGGGGGGAATTCAGCCCCAGCATTTT. Its translation is CAWSVQGGIQPQHF. Supplemented by reference TRBV30 and TRBJ1-5, the full variable domain reads SQTIHQWPATLVQPVGSPLSLECTVEGTSNPNLYWYRQAAGRGLQLLFYSVGIGQISSEVPQNLSASRPQDRQFILSSKKLLLSDSGFYLCAWSVQGGIQPQHFGDGTRLSIL.

J is TRBJ2-1 and V is TRBV3-1 (or the pseudogene TRBV3-2); TRBD2 matches 12 bases. Looked up from germline, CDR1 is LGHDT and CDR2 is YNNKEL (reference sequence). The CDR3 totals 14 residues. V gave up 6 bases and J gave up 5 bases; unmatched junction bases: 2. The CDR3 loop reads CASSPSGGDNEQFF. The CDR3 coding sequence is TGTGCCAGCAGTCCTAGCGGGGGGGACAATGAGCAGTTCTTC.

The chain recombines TRBV19 with TRBJ2-3, with 7 nucleotides matching TRBD2. This CDR3 contains 15 residues. The J segment lost 1 base and the V segment lost 3 bases, leaving 4 bases of the junction unmatched. The germline CDR1 and CDR2 sequences are LNHDA and SQIVND (reference sequence). Written as DNA, the CDR3 is TGTGCCAGTAGTATCTCTAGCGGACGCACAGATACGCAGTATTTT. Protein product: CASSISSGRTDTQYF. Combining the CDR3 with reference TRBV19 and TRBJ2-3 gives the whole variable domain DGGITQSPKYLFRKEGQNVTLSCEQNLNHDAMYWYRQDPGQGLRLIYYSQIVNDFQKGDIAEGYSVSREKKESFPLTVTSAQKNPTAFYLCASSISSGRTDTQYFGPGTRLTVL.

The chain joins TRBV25-1 to TRBJ2-3, with D unresolved. Per germline, CDR1 MGHDK and CDR2 SYGVNS. The CDR3 spans 12 residues. Trimming stripped 8 bases from V and 1 base from J, with 7 bases between. CDR3 in amino acids: CASSIGTDTQYF. The CDR3 nucleotides read TGTGCCAGCTCGATAGGCACAGATACGCAGTATTTT.

The J gene is TRBJ1-2, the V gene TRBV2; D gene unclear. The germline V and J ends were trimmed by 0 bases and 6 bases, with 8 bases remaining between them. This CDR3 is 13 amino acids long. The germline CDR1 and CDR2 sequences are SNHLY and FYNNEI. CDR3 region: CASSEAQWDGYTF. In DNA form, the CDR3 reads TGTGCCAGCAGTGAAGCACAGTGGGATGGCTACACCTTC.

There are a few counts of this clone. The chain has TRBV15 and TRBJ2-1; D is unclear. This CDR3 comprises 13 residues. Germline CDR1 and CDR2: LNHNV and YYDKDF (reference sequence). Trimming left V 0 bases short and J 9 bases short, with 9 bases between. The CDR3 region has the DNA TGTGCCACCAGCAGAGATTTTAGAAGTGAGCAGTTCTTC. Amino acids: CATSRDFRSEQFF.

The chain is built from TRBV4-3 and TRBJ1-1, with D possibly being TRBD1 (6 bases). CDR1 and CDR2 from the germline V gene are LGHNA and YSLEER. The CDR3 has 16 amino acids. The V end lost 4 bases, the J end lost 1 base, and 16 bases lay between the germline ends. The chain's CDR3 is CASSLTWRGGNTEAFF. The CDR3 DNA reads as TGCGCCAGCAGCCTTACCTGGCGAGGGGGGAACACTGAAGCTTTCTTT.

The chain is built from TRBV9 and TRBJ2-7; a weak D match, TRBD2 (7 bases). From germline, CDR1 is SGDLS and CDR2 YYNGEE. The germline V and J ends were trimmed by 0 bases and 2 bases, with 12 bases remaining between them. CDR3 size: 15 residues. The CDR3 nucleotides are TGTGCCAGCAGCGTAGGGGGGGGCTGGACCTACGAGCAGTACTTC. This translates into CASSVGGGWTYEQYF. Filled out from reference TRBV9 and TRBJ2-7, the complete variable domain reads DSGVTQTPKHLITATGQRVTLRCSPRSGDLSVYWYQQSLDQGLQFLIQYYNGEERAKGNILERFSAQQFPDLHSELNLSSLELGDSALYFCASSVGGGWTYEQYFGPGTRLTVT.

The chain carries TRBV7-2 and TRBJ1-5; 7 positions agree with TRBD1. This CDR3 has 13 amino acids. Germline V CDR1 and CDR2: SGHTA, FQGNSA. V lost 4 bases and J lost 7; bases outside the gene matches: 4. CDR3 sequence reads: CASSSGQSQPQHF. For the CDR3, the DNA is TGTGCCAGCAGCTCGGGACAGAGCCAGCCCCAGCATTTT.